This T cell receptor (beta chain) was sequenced for a study of shared T cell receptors in the human thymus. Method: immunoSEQ multiplex PCR; TCRdb's copy keeps in-frame clones and lacks some. The repertoire holds around 730,000 clones, with approximately 83% as singletons. The junction had 10 bases not matched to a gene; V was cut back by 2 bases and J by 4 bases. Germline assignment: CDR1 SGHDN and CDR2 FVKESK. The CDR3 contains 16 residues. The sample also formed part of further work on human thymus T cells. From that report: Donors consisted of healthy Finnish infants (having corrective surgery for congenital heart defects). Corrective cardiac operations yielded the resected thymus tissue.

The rearrangement joins TRBV14 to TRBJ2-5; 7 bases agree with TRBD1. The material sequenced was thymocytes. This receptor was identified in a girl in the first two years of life with a congenital heart defect. CDR3 region: CASSQIRGQPGETQYF. CDR3 sequence (DNA): TGTGCCAGCAGCCAAATAAGGGGACAGCCTGGAGAGACCCAGTACTTC.